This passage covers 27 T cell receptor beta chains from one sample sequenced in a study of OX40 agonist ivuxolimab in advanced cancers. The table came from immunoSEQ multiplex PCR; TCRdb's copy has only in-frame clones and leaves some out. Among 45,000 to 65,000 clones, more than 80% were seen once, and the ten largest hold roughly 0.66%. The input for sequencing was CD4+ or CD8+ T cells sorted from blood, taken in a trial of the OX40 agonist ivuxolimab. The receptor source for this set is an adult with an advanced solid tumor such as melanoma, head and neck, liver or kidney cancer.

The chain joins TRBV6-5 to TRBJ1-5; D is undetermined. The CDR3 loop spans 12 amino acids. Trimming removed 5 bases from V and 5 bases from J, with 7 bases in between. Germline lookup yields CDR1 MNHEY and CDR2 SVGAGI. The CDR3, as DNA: TGTGCCAGCAGTGAAGCACATCAGCCCCAGCATTTT. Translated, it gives CASSEAHQPQHF.

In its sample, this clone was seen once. CDR3 region: CASSETSGVTDTQYF. The CDR3 DNA is TGCGCCAGCAGTGAGACTAGCGGAGTCACAGATACGCAGTATTTT. The chain is built from TRBV10-1 and TRBJ2-3; TRBD2 matches 8 bases. J lost 2 bases, V lost 2 bases, and 3 bases had no gene match. Germline V CDR1 and CDR2: WNHNN, SYGVQD (reference sequence). This CDR3 is 15 amino acids long.

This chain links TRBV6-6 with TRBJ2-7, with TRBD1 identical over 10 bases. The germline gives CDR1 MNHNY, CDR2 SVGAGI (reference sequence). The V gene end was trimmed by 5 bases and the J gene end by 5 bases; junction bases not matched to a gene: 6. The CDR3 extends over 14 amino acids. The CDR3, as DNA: TGTGCCAGCAGTGCGGGACAGGGGCCCAACGAGCAGTACTTC. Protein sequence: CASSAGQGPNEQYF.

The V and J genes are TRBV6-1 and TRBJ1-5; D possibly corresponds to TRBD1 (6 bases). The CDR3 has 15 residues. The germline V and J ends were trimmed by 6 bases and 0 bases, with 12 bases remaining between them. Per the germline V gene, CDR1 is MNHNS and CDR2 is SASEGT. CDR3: CASRPGQSSNQPQHF. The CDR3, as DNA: TGTGCCAGCAGGCCAGGACAGAGTAGCAATCAGCCCCAGCATTTT.

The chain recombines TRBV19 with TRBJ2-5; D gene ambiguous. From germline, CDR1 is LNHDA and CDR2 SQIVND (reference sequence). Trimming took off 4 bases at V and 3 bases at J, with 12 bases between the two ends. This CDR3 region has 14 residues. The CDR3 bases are TGTGCCAGTAGTAAAGACGGAGCAAAAGAGACCCAGTACTTC. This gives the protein CASSKDGAKETQYF.

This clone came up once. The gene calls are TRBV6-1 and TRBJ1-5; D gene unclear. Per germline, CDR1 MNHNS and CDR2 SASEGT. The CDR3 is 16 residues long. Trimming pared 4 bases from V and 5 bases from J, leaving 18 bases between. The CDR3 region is CASSGAPEASYQPQHF. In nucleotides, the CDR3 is TGTGCCAGCAGTGGCGCACCTGAGGCCTCCTATCAGCCCCAGCATTTT.

Here the CDR3 reads CASSLGQFSNQPQHF. The CDR3 DNA is TGCGCCAGCAGCTTGGGTCAGTTTAGCAATCAGCCCCAGCATTTT. The chain has TRBV5-1 and TRBJ1-5; D not resolved. CDR1 and CDR2 from the germline V gene are SGHRS and YFSETQ. Between the trimmed V and J ends, which lost 0 bases and 0 bases, there was a span of 7 bases. The CDR3 length is 15 residues.

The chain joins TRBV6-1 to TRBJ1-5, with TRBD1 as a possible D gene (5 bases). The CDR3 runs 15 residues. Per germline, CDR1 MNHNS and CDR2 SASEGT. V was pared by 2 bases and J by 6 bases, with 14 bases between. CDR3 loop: CASSELWRQGQPQHF. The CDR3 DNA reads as TGTGCCAGCAGTGAACTATGGAGGCAGGGTCAGCCCCAGCATTTT.

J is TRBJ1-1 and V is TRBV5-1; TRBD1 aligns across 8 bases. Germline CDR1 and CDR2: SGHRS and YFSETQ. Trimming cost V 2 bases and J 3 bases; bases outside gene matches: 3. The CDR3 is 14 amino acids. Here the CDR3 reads CASSFRGRDTEAFF. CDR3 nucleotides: TGCGCCAGCAGCTTCAGGGGGCGGGACACTGAAGCTTTCTTT.

The CDR3 coding sequence is TGTGCCATCAGGGACTACGGGACGGAATTAAACACCATATATTTT. It is translated as CAIRDYGTELNTIYF. The chain couples TRBV10-3 to TRBJ1-3; the D gene is possibly TRBD1 (5 bases). CDR1 ENHRY and CDR2 SYGVKD come from the germline V gene. V gave up 6 bases and J gave up 6 bases, with 18 bases separating them. CDR3 length: 15 amino acids.

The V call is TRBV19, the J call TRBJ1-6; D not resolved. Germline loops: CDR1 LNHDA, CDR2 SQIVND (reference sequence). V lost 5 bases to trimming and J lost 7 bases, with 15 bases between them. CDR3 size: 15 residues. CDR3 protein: CASSFGPAMNSPLHF. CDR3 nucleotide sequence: TGTGCCAGTAGTTTCGGGCCGGCCATGAATTCACCCCTCCACTTT. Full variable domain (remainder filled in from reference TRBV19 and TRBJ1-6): DGGITQSPKYLFRKEGQNVTLSCEQNLNHDAMYWYRQDPGQGLRLIYYSQIVNDFQKGDIAEGYSVSREKKESFPLTVTSAQKNPTAFYLCASSFGPAMNSPLHFGNGTRLTVT.

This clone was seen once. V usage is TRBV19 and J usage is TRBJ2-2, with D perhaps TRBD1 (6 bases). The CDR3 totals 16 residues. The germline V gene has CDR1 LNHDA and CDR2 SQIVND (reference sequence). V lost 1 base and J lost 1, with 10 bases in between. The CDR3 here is CASSIVGAQNTGELFF. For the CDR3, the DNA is TGTGCCAGTAGTATAGTGGGGGCTCAGAACACCGGGGAGCTGTTTTTT.

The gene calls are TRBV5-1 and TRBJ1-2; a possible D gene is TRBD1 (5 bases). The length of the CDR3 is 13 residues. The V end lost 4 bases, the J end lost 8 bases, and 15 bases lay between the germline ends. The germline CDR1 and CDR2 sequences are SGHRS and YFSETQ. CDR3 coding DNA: TGCGCCAGCAGCCCCCAGGGAAATGTGGGCTACACCTTC. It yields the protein CASSPQGNVGYTF.

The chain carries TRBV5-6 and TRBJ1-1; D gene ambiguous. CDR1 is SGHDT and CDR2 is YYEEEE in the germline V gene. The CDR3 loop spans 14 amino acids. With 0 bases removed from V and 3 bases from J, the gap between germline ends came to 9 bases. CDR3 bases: TGTGCCAGCAGCTTGGTACGGGGTGACACTGAAGCTTTCTTT. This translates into CASSLVRGDTEAFF.

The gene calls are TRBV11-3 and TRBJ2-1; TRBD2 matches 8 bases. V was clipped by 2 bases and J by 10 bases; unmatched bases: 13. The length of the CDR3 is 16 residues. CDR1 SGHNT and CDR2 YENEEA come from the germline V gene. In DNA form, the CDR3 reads TGTGCCAGCAGCTTACGGCTAGCGGGCCCCGAGCGGGAGCAGTTCTTC. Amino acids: CASSLRLAGPEREQFF. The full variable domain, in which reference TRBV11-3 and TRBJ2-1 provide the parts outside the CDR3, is EAGVVQSPRYKIIEKKQPVAFWCNPISGHNTLYWYLQNLGQGPELLIRYENEEAVDDSQLPKDRFSAERLKGVDSTLKIQPAELGDSAVYLCASSLRLAGPEREQFFGPGTRLTVL.

The CDR3 reads CASSLLGDDNQPQHF. In DNA form, the CDR3 reads TGTGCCAGCAGCTTGTTGGGGGATGACAATCAGCCCCAGCATTTT. The chain is built from TRBV5-5 and TRBJ1-5, with D maybe TRBD1 (5 bases). The length of the CDR3 is 15 residues. The V end lost 1 base, the J end lost 3 bases, and 11 bases lay between the germline ends. Germline V gene data show CDR1 as SGHKS and CDR2 as YYEKEE (reference sequence).

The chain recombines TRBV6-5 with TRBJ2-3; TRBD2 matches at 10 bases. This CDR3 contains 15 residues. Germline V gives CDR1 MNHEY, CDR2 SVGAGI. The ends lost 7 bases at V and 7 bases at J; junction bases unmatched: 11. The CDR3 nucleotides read TGTGCCAGCAAGGATAGCGGGGGGCATCAAAATACGCAGTATTTT. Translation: CASKDSGGHQNTQYF.

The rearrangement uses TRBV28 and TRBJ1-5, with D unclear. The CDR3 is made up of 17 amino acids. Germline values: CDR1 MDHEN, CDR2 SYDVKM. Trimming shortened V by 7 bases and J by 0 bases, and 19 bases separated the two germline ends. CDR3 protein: CASIELKSVPSNQPQHF. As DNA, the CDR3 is TGTGCCAGCATCGAATTGAAATCGGTGCCTAGCAATCAGCCCCAGCATTTT. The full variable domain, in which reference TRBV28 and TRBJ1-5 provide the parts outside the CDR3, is DVKVTQSSRYLVKRTGEKVFLECVQDMDHENMFWYRQDPGLGLRLIYFSYDVKMKEKGDIPEGYSVSREKKERFSLILESASTNQTSMYLCASIELKSVPSNQPQHFGDGTRLSIL.

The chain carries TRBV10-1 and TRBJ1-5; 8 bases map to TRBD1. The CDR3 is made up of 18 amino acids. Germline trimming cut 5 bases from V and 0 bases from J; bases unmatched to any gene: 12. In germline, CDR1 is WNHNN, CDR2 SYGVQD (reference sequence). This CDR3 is CASSTQGVSLCSNQPQHF. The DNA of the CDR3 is TGCGCCAGCAGTACACAGGGGGTTTCACTGTGTAGCAATCAGCCCCAGCATTTT.

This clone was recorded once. CDR3 region: CASSPQGGDDNQPQHF. CDR3 DNA: TGTGCCAGCAGCCCTCAGGGAGGGGATGACAATCAGCCCCAGCATTTT. The V and J genes are TRBV5-6 and TRBJ1-5; tentative D call: TRBD1 (5 bases). The CDR3 contains 16 residues. Germline CDR1 reads SGHDT; CDR2 reads YYEEEE. Trimming cost V 4 bases and J 3 bases, with 17 bases left between them.

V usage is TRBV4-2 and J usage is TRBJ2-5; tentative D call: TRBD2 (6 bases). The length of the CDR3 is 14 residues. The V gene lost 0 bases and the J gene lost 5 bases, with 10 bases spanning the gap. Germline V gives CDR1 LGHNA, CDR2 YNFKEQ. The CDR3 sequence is CASSQDRLAETQYF. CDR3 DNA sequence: TGTGCCAGCAGCCAAGACCGGCTAGCGGAGACCCAGTACTTC.

The CDR3 protein is CASSPSPSDQETQYF. The CDR3 DNA is TGTGCCAGCTCACCCTCCCCCAGTGATCAAGAGACCCAGTACTTC. The J gene is TRBJ2-5, the V gene TRBV18, with D unresolved. Trimming stripped 3 bases from V and 2 bases from J, with 13 bases between. Germline V gives CDR1 KGHSH, CDR2 LQKENI. The CDR3 is made up of 15 amino acids.

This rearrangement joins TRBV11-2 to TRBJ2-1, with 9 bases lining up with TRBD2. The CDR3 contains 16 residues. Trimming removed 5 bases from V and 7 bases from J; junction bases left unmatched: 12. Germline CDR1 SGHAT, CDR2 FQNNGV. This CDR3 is CASSRRRGGVVNEQFF. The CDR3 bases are TGTGCCAGCAGCCGTCGGCGGGGGGGCGTTGTTAATGAGCAGTTCTTC.

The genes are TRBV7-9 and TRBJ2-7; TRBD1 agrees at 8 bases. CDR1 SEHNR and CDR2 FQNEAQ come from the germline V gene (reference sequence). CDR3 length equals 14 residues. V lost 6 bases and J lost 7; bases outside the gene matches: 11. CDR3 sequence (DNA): TGTGCCAGCAGTATAGCCGGGGGACAGGATGAGCAGTACTTC. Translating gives CASSIAGGQDEQYF.

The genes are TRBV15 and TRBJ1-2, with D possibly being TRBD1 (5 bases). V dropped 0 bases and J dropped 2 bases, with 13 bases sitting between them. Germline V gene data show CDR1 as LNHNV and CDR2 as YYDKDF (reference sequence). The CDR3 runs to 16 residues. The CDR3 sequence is CATSRDLAGPNYGYTF. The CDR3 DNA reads TGTGCCACCAGCAGAGATCTGGCAGGGCCAAACTATGGCTACACCTTC.

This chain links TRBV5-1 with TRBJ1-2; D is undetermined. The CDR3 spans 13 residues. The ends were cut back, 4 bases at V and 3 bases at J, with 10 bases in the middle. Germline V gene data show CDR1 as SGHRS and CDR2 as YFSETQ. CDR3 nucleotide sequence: TGCGCCAGCAGCCCATCAGGAGACTATGGCTACACCTTC. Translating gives CASSPSGDYGYTF.

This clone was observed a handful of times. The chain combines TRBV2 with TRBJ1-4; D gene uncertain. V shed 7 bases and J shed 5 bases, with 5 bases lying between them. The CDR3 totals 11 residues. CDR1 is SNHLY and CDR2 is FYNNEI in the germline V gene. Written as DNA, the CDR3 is TGTGCCAGCAACCGGAATGAAAAACTGTTTTTT. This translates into CASNRNEKLFF.